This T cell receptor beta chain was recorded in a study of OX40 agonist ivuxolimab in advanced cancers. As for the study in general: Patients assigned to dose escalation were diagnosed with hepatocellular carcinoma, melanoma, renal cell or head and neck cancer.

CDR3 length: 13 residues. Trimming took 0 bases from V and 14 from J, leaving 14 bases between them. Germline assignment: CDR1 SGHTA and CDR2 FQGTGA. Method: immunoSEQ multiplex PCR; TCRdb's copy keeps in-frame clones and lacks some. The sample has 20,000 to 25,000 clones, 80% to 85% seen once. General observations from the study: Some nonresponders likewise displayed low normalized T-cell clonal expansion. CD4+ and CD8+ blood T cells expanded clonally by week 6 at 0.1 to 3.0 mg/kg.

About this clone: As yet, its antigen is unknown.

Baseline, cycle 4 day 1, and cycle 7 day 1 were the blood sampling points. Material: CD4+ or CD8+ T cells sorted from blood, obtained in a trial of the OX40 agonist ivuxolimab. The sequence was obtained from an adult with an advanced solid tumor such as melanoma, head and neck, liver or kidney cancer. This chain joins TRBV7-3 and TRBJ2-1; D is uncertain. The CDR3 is CASSLTFGQSKFF. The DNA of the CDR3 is TGTGCCAGCAGCTTAACGTTCGGCCAGTCGAAGTTCTTC.